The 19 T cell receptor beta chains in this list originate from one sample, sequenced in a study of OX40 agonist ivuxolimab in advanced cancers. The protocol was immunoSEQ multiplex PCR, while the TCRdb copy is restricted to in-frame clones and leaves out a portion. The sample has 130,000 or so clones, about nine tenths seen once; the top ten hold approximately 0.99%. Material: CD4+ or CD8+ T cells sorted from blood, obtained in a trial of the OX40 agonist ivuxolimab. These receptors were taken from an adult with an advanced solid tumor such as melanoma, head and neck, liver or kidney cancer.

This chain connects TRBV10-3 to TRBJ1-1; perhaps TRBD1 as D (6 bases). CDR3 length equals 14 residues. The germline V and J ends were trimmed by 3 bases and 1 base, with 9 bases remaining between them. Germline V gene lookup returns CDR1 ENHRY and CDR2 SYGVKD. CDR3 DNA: TGTGCCATCAGTGAACGACAGGAGAACACTGAAGCTTTCTTT. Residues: CAISERQENTEAFF.

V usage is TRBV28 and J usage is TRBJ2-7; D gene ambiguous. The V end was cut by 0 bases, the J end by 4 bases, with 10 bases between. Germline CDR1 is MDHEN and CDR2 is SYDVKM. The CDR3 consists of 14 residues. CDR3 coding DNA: TGTGCCAGCAGTTTATGGAGTCTGGGATACGAGCAGTACTTC. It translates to CASSLWSLGYEQYF.

The CDR3 sequence: CASSFPSGGGSYEQYF. In DNA, the CDR3 is TGTGCCAGCAGTTTCCCGTCGGGCGGGGGCTCCTACGAGCAGTACTTC. V is TRBV7-2 and J is TRBJ2-7; 7 bases match TRBD2. Germline lookup yields CDR1 SGHTA and CDR2 FQGNSA. The length of the CDR3 is 16 residues. V dropped 6 bases and J dropped 0; count of bases not matched to a gene: 11.

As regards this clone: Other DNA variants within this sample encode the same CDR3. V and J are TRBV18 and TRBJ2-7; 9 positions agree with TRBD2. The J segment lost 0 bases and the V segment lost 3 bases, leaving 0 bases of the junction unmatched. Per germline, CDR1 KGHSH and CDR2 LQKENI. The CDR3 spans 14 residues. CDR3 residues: CASSPTSGSYEQYF. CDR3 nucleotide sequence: TGTGCCAGCTCACCGACTAGCGGCTCCTACGAGCAGTACTTC.

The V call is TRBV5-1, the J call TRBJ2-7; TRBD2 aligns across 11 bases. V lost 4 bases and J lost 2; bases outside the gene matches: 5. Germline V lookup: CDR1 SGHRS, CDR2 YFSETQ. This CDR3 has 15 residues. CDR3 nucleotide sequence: TGCGCCAGCAGCGTACTAGCGGGGGCGGCCTACGAGCAGTACTTC. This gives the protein CASSVLAGAAYEQYF.

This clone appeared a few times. CDR3 region: CSARRAGEAFF. The CDR3 nucleotides read TGCAGTGCTAGGCGGGCAGGGGAAGCTTTCTTT. The rearrangement uses TRBV20-1 and TRBJ1-1; possible D gene TRBD1, 5 bases. The germline CDR1 and CDR2 sequences are DFQATT and SNEGSKA (reference sequence). V was clipped by 3 bases and J by 8 bases, with 10 bases between them. The CDR3 contains 11 residues.

CDR3 DNA: TGCGCCAGCAGCTTGATCAGCTCGGCCGGCCTAGGGACCGGGGAGCTGTTTTTT. Its translation is CASSLISSAGLGTGELFF. This chain links TRBV5-1 with TRBJ2-2; D ambiguous. Trimming pared 1 base from V and 5 bases from J, leaving 21 bases between. The length of the CDR3 is 18 residues. Germline V gene lookup returns CDR1 SGHRS and CDR2 YFSETQ. Looking up the rest from reference TRBV5-1 and TRBJ2-2 gives the full variable domain: KAGVTQTPRYLIKTRGQQVTLSCSPISGHRSVSWYQQTPGQGLQFLFEYFSETQRNKGNFPGRFSGRQFSNSRSEMNVSTLELGDSALYLCASSLISSAGLGTGELFFGEGSRLTVL.

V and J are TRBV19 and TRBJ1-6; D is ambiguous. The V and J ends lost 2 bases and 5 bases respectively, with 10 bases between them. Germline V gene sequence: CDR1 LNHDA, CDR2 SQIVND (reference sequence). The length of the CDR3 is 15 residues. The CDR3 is CASSITVVHNSPLHF. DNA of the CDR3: TGTGCCAGTAGTATAACTGTGGTTCATAATTCACCCCTCCACTTT.

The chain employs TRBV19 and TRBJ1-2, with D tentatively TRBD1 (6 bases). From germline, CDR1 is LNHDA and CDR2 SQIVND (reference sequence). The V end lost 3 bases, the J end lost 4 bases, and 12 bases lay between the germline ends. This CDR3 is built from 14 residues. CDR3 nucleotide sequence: TGTGCCAGTAGTATTATAGGGGGAAGCTATGGCTACACCTTC. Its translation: CASSIIGGSYGYTF.

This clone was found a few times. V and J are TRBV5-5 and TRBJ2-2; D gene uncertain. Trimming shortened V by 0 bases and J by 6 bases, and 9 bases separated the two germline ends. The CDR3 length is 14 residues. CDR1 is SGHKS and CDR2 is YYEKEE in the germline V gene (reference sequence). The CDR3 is CASSLAGISGELFF. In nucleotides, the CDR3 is TGTGCCAGCAGCTTGGCAGGAATCTCCGGGGAGCTGTTTTTT.

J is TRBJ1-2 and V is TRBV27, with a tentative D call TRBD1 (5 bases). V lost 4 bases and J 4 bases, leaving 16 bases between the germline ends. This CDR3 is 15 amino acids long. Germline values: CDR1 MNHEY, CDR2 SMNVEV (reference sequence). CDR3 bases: TGTGCCAGCAGTTGGAGGGAGGGGTACAGCTATGGCTACACCTTC. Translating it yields CASSWREGYSYGYTF.

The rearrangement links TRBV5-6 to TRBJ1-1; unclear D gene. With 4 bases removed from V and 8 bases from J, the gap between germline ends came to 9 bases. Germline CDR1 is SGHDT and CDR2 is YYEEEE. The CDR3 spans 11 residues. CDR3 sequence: CASSGRTEAFF. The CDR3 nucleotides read TGTGCCAGCAGCGGGAGGACGGAAGCTTTCTTT. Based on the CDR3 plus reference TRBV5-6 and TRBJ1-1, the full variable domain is DAGVTQSPTHLIKTRGQQVTLRCSPKSGHDTVSWYQQALGQGPQFIFQYYEEEERQRGNFPDRFSGHQFPNYSSELNVNALLLGDSALYLCASSGRTEAFFGQGTRLTVV.

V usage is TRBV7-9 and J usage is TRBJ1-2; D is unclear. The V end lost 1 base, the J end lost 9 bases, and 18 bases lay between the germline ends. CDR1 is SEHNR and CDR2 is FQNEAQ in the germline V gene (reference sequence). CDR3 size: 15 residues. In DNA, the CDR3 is TGTGCCAGCAGCTTAGGGCAAGGCTGGACGGGAAGCTACACCTTC. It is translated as CASSLGQGWTGSYTF.

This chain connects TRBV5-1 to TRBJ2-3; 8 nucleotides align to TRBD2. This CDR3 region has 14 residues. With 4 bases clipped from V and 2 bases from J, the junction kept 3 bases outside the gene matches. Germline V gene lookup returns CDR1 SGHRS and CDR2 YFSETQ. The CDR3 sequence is CASSAGLVTDTQYF. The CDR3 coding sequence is TGCGCCAGCAGCGCGGGACTAGTCACAGATACGCAGTATTTT.

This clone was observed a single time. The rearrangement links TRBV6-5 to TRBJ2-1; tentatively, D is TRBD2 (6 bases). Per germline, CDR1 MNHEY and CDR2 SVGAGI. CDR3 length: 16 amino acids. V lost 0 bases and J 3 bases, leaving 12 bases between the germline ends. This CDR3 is CASSYSIAGSYNEQFF. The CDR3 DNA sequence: TGTGCCAGCAGTTACTCGATAGCCGGGAGCTACAATGAGCAGTTCTTC.

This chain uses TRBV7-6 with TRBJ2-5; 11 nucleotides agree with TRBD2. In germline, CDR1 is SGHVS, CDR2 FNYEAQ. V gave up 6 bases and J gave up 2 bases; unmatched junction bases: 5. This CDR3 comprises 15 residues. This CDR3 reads CASRLRLAGQETQYF. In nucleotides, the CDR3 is TGTGCCAGCAGACTACGACTAGCGGGGCAAGAGACCCAGTACTTC.

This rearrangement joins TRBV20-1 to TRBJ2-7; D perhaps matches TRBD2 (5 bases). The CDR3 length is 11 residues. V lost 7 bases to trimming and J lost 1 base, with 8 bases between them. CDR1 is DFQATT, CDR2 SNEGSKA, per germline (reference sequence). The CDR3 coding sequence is TGCAGTGGGACTCCATCCTACGAGCAGTACTTC. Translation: CSGTPSYEQYF.

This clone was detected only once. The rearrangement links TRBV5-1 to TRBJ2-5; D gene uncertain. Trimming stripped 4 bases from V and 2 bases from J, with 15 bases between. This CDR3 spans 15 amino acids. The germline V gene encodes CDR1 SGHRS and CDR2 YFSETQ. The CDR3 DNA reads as TGCGCCAGCAGCCCCCATAGGGCAGATCAAGAGACCCAGTACTTC. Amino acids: CASSPHRADQETQYF.

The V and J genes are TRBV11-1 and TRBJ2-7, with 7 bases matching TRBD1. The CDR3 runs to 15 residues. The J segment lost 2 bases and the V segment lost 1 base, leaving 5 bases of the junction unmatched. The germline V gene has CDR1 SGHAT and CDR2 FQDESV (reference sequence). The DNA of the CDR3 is TGTGCCAGCAGCTTAGATCGGGACAGCGCCTACGAGCAGTACTTC. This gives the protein CASSLDRDSAYEQYF.